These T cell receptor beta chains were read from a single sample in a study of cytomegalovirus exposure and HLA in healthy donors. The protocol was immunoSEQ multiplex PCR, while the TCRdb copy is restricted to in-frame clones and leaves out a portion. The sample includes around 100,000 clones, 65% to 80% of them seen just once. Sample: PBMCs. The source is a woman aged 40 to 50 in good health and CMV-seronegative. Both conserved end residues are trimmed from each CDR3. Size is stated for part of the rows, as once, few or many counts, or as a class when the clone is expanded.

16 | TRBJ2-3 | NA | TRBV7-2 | ASSKKGASGISTDTQY
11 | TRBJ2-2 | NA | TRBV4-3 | ASSPQGTGELF
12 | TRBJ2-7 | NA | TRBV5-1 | ASSKRQGDHEQY
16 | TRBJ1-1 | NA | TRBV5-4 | ASSFGQGFSDLNTEAF
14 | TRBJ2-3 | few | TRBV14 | ASSQGGTVSTDTQY
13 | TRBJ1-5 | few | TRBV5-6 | ASSFQGYSNQPQH
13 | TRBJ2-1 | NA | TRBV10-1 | ASSGQGGRWNEQF
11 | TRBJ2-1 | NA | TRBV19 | ASSIDRANEQF
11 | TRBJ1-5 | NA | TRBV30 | AWSVRRGQPQH
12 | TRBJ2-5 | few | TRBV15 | ATSRDTGLETQY
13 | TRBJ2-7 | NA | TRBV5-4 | ASSLKTGVVSEQY
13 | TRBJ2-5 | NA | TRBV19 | ASSIAGGGGETQY
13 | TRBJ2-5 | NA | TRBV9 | ASSAFEHDQETQY
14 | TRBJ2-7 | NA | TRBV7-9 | ASSSTPGQAPFEQY
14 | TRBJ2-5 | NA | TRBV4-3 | ASSQNTGGGKETQY
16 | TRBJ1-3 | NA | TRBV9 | ASSDLYTSTGDGNTIY
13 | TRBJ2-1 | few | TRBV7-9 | ASSDRGPRGWEQF
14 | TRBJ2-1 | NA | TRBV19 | ASSTRLAGGPNEQF
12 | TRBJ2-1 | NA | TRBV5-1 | ASSADSGENEQF
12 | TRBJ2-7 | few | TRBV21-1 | ASGTGTSGYEQY
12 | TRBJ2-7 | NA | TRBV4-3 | ASSQDYSSYEQY
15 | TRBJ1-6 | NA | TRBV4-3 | ASSQDVGGVVNSPLH
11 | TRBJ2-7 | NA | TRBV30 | AWGQEKGYEQY
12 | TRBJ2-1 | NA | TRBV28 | ASSSYRVGYEQF
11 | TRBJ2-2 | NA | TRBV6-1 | ASSVRGTGELF
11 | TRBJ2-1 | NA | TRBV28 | ASTGGAYNEQF
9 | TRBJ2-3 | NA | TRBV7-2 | ASSNTDTQY
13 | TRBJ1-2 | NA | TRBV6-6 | ASRPRRTASEGYT
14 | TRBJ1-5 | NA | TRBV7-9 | ASSLSDVGGNQPQH
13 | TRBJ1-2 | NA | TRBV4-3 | ASSQDVAGPDGYT
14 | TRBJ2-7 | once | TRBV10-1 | ASSESGDRSSYEQY
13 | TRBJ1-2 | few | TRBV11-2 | ASSLDGVLHYGYT
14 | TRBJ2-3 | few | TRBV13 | ASRPMIAGPTDTQY
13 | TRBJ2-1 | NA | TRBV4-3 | ASSQPTSGGGEQF
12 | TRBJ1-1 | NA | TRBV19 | ASSIAAGLPEAF
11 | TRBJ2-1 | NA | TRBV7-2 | ASSGSGTGGQF
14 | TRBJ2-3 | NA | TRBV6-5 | ASSFFSGIDTDTQY
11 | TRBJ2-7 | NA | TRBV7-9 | SSSYQTLYEQY
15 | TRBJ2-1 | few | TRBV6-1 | ASSEGRTSGGYNEQF
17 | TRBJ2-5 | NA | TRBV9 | ASSAFSTGGHTPQETQY
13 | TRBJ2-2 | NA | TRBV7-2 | ASSVGLAEAGELF
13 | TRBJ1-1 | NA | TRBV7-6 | ASSLVPGVASEAF